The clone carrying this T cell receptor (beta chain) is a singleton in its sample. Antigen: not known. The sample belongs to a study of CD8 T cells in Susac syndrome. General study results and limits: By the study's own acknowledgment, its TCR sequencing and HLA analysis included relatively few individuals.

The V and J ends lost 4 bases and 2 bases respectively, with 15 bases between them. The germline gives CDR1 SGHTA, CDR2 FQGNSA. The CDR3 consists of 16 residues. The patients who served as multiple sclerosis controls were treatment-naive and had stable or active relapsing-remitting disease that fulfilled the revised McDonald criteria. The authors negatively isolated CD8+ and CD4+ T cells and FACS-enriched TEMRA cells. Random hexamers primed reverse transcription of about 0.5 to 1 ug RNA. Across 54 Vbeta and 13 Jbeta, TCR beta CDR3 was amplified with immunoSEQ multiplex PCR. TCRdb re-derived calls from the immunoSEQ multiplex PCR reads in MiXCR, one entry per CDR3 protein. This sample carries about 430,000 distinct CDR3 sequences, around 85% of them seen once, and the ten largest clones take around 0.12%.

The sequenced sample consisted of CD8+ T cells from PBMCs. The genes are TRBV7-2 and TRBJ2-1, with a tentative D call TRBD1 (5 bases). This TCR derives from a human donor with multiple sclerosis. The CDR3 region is CASSSLGQGAYNEQFF. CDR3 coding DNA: TGTGCCAGCAGCTCCCTAGGACAAGGGGCCTACAATGAGCAGTTCTTC.